Following are 22 T cell receptor beta chains from one sample sequenced in a study of T cell repertoires and Cas9 in healthy adults. Measured with immunoSEQ multiplex PCR; TCRdb has only the in-frame clones, and not every one. The sample yields roughly 13,000 clones, nearly 90% seen once. Specimen: Tregs (CD4+, CD25+, CD127-, CD137-, CD154-) from PBMCs; culture status not recorded. The receptors were gathered from a human donor in good health.

This chain links TRBV5-5 with TRBJ2-1; no reliable D call. Trimming stripped 4 bases from V and 4 bases from J, with 12 bases between. CDR1 is SGHKS, CDR2 YYEKEE, per germline (reference sequence). This CDR3 spans 14 amino acids. The CDR3 bases are TGTGCCAGCAGCCCGCCCCCTCTATACAATGAGCAGTTCTTC. Protein product: CASSPPPLYNEQFF.

The chain links TRBV19 to TRBJ1-2; no definite D call. Trimming stripped 2 bases from V and 0 bases from J, with 13 bases between. The CDR3 is made up of 16 amino acids. CDR1 and CDR2 from the germline V gene are LNHDA and SQIVND (reference sequence). CDR3 residues: CASSIPHALTNYGYTF. CDR3 in DNA: TGTGCCAGTAGTATACCCCACGCCCTGACTAACTATGGCTACACCTTC.

The V gene is TRBV4-3, the J gene TRBJ2-1, with TRBD2 matching 10 bases. The J segment lost 6 bases and the V segment lost 4 bases, leaving 12 bases of the junction unmatched. The CDR3 spans 17 residues. The germline V gene has CDR1 LGHNA and CDR2 YSLEER. CDR3 sequence reads: CASSLWGLAGAPNEQFF. CDR3 sequence (DNA): TGCGCCAGCAGCCTTTGGGGGCTAGCGGGAGCCCCCAATGAGCAGTTCTTC.

The chain is built from TRBV7-2 and TRBJ2-7; 9 bases align to TRBD1. The V and J ends lost 1 base and 7 bases, in that order; junction bases with no gene match: 8. The CDR3 is 15 residues long. CDR1 is SGHTA, CDR2 FQGNSA, per germline. The CDR3 loop reads CASSLVGTGNGEQYF. In nucleotides, the CDR3 is TGTGCCAGCAGCTTAGTAGGGACAGGGAACGGAGAGCAGTACTTC.

The chain employs TRBV5-1 and TRBJ2-1, with D perhaps given as TRBD1 or TRBD2 (5 bases each). Trimming cost V 3 bases and J 2 bases, with 12 bases left between them. CDR3 length equals 15 residues. CDR1 is SGHRS, CDR2 YFSETQ, per germline. The DNA of the CDR3 is TGCGCCAGCAGCTCATCCGGGACCACCTACAATGAGCAGTTCTTC. It yields the protein CASSSSGTTYNEQFF.

The rearrangement uses TRBV2 and TRBJ1-2; D unclear. Germline CDR1 is SNHLY and CDR2 is FYNNEI. The V end was cut by 2 bases, the J end by 5 bases, with 9 bases between. The CDR3 has 13 amino acids. The CDR3 sequence is CASSELWQYGYTF. Here the CDR3 DNA reads TGTGCCAGCAGTGAACTCTGGCAGTATGGCTACACCTTC.

V is TRBV7-6 and J is TRBJ1-5; 8 nucleotides match TRBD1. Germline V gene sequence: CDR1 SGHVS, CDR2 FNYEAQ. The CDR3 extends over 18 amino acids. V was pared by 2 bases and J by 2 bases, with 11 bases of the junction left unmatched. The CDR3 nucleotides are TGTGCCAGCAGCTTACTCGGGACAGGAAAGCGACGCAATCAGCCCCAGCATTTT. This gives the protein CASSLLGTGKRRNQPQHF.

This chain connects TRBV7-6 to TRBJ2-5; D remains ambiguous. There are 9 residues in the CDR3. V gave up 8 bases and J gave up 5 bases, with 3 bases separating them. Germline values: CDR1 SGHVS, CDR2 FNYEAQ. The CDR3, as DNA: TGTGCCAGCGGGGAGACCCAGTACTTC. Translation: CASGETQYF.

The rearrangement uses TRBV21-1 and TRBJ2-7; the table's D gene call, TRBD1, was not cross checked with the DNA. TRBV21-1 is noted as a pseudogene. The CDR3 runs to 15 residues. The CDR3 DNA sequence: TGTGCCAGCAGCAAAGTGGGCGGACAGCCTTACGAGCAGTACGTC. This gives the protein CASSKVGGQPYEQYV.

The genes are TRBV18 and TRBJ2-7, with TRBD1 matching over 7 bases. The length of the CDR3 is 17 residues. V was pared by 6 bases and J by 0 bases, with 14 bases of the junction left unmatched. Per germline, CDR1 KGHSH and CDR2 LQKENI. CDR3 loop: CASSQNPGQIFSYEQYF. CDR3 DNA sequence: TGTGCCAGCTCCCAAAATCCGGGACAGATCTTCTCCTACGAGCAGTACTTC.

The J gene is TRBJ1-2, the V gene TRBV19; D may be TRBD1 (5 bases). In germline, CDR1 is LNHDA, CDR2 SQIVND (reference sequence). CDR3 length equals 14 residues. Trimming stripped 4 bases from V and 13 bases from J, with 22 bases between. The CDR3 spells CASSTPGRQPSCTF. The CDR3 DNA reads TGTGCCAGTAGTACCCCGGGACGGCAACCTTCCTGCACCTTC. The complete variable domain, with remaining parts taken from reference TRBV19 and TRBJ1-2, reads DGGITQSPKYLFRKEGQNVTLSCEQNLNHDAMYWYRQDPGQGLRLIYYSQIVNDFQKGDIAEGYSVSREKKESFPLTVTSAQKNPTAFYLCASSTPGRQPSCTFGSGTRLTVV.

The rearrangement uses TRBV7-8 and TRBJ1-1, with 7 bases that match TRBD1. The CDR3 covers 16 residues. Germline assignment: CDR1 SGHVS and CDR2 FQNEAQ. Unmatched junction bases numbered 8, after V lost 4 bases and J lost 0 bases. The CDR3 is CASSWQGVLMNTEAFF. CDR3 nucleotides: TGTGCCAGCAGCTGGCAGGGGGTTCTCATGAACACTGAAGCTTTCTTT. Supplemented by reference TRBV7-8 and TRBJ1-1, the full variable domain reads GAGVSQSPRYKVAKRGQDVALRCDPISGHVSLFWYQQALGQGPEFLTYFQNEAQLDKSGLPSDRFFAERPEGSVSTLKIQRTQQEDSAVYLCASSWQGVLMNTEAFFGQGTRLTVV.

This CDR3 is CASSHLQGYPYNEQFF. CDR3 nucleotide sequence: TGTGCCAGCAGTCACTTACAGGGTTATCCCTACAATGAGCAGTTCTTC. The chain is built from TRBV27 and TRBJ2-1; tentatively, D is TRBD1 (6 bases). The germline V and J ends were trimmed by 5 bases and 2 bases, with 16 bases remaining between them. CDR3 size: 16 residues. Germline assignment: CDR1 MNHEY and CDR2 SMNVEV (reference sequence).

The V gene is TRBV6-5, the J gene TRBJ1-2, with 9 positions matching TRBD1. V dropped 10 bases and J dropped 6; count of bases not matched to a gene: 6. The CDR3 runs to 12 residues. The V gene's germline CDR1 is MNHEY and CDR2 SVGAGI. CDR3 nucleotide sequence: TGTGCCACCGTGACAGGGGGTCATGGCTACACCTTC. The encoded protein is CATVTGGHGYTF.

This chain links TRBV7-2 with TRBJ1-1; D perhaps matches TRBD1 (5 bases). V was trimmed by 5 bases and J by 5 bases, leaving 15 bases between them. Germline CDR1 and CDR2: SGHTA and FQGNSA. This CDR3 has 14 residues. The CDR3 sequence: CASSLMGPGTEAFF. The CDR3 region has the DNA TGTGCCAGCAGCCTCATGGGACCTGGGACTGAAGCTTTCTTT.

This rearrangement joins TRBV18 to TRBJ1-5; D is undetermined. CDR3 size: 12 residues. V was shortened by 8 bases and J by 7 bases, with 12 bases between the two germline ends. Germline assignment: CDR1 KGHSH and CDR2 LQKENI. The CDR3 bases are TGTGCCAGCCAGGAAGGGTCACAGCCCCAGCATTTT. This encodes CASQEGSQPQHF.

The V call is TRBV5-1, the J call TRBJ1-2; TRBD1 might be the D (5 bases). V lost 1 base and J 11 bases, leaving 15 bases between the germline ends. CDR1 and CDR2 from the germline V gene are SGHRS and YFSETQ. The CDR3 contains 13 residues. CDR3 amino acids: CASSLSLGVEYTF. CDR3 in DNA: TGCGCCAGCAGCTTGTCACTGGGGGTAGAGTACACCTTC.

Only a few counts were recorded for this clone. V is TRBV5-1 and J is TRBJ2-1; D is ambiguous. The germline CDR1 and CDR2 sequences are SGHRS and YFSETQ. The CDR3 totals 16 residues. Trimming cost V 3 bases and J 1 base, with 14 bases left between them. The CDR3 reads CASSYMASWSYNEQFF. The DNA of the CDR3 is TGCGCCAGCAGCTATATGGCCAGTTGGTCCTACAATGAGCAGTTCTTC.

CDR3 sequence reads: CASSLAGGGNSPLHF. In nucleotides, the CDR3 is TGTGCCAGCAGTTTAGCAGGGGGCGGAAATTCACCCCTCCACTTT. This rearrangement joins TRBV27 to TRBJ1-6, with 8 bases that match TRBD1. With V trimmed by 2 bases and J by 7 bases, 4 bases remained unmatched. The germline CDR1 and CDR2 sequences are MNHEY and SMNVEV (reference sequence). This CDR3 has 15 amino acids.

The rearrangement joins TRBV29-1 to TRBJ2-2; no clear D gene. The CDR3 sequence is 13 residues long. Germline V lookup: CDR1 SQVTM, CDR2 ANQGSEA. The ends were cut back, 8 bases at V and 1 base at J, with 11 bases in the middle. The CDR3, as DNA: TGCAGCTCCTGTAGTGAGAACACCGGGGAGCTGTTTTTT. As protein: CSSCSENTGELFF.

The table lists this clone with a count of one. This chain links TRBV5-1 with TRBJ2-3, with a weak D call TRBD2 (5 bases). CDR3 length: 15 amino acids. CDR1 and CDR2 (germline): SGHRS, YFSETQ. The V end was cut by 0 bases, the J end by 2 bases, with 10 bases between. CDR3 residues: CASSLDSDFTDTQYF. The CDR3 DNA sequence: TGCGCCAGCAGCTTGGATTCGGACTTCACAGATACGCAGTATTTT.

V gene TRBV7-2 combines with J gene TRBJ2-1; a weak D match, TRBD2 (6 bases). Deletions cut 5 bases from V and 0 bases from J, with 11 bases between. The CDR3 runs to 15 residues. In germline, CDR1 is SGHTA, CDR2 FQGNSA. CDR3 region: CASSPTGGSYNEQFF. CDR3 bases: TGTGCCAGCAGCCCCACCGGGGGCTCCTACAATGAGCAGTTCTTC.